This entry concerns a single TCR beta chain. Selected pancreatic ductal adenocarcinoma patients had undergone surgery without neoadjuvant therapy. Here immunoSEQ multiplex PCR was the method, and the copy in TCRdb shows in-frame clones only, minus some. The table has about 97,000 clones, around 96% seen once. The CDR3 loop spans 15 amino acids. V shed 7 bases and J 3 bases; nucleotides not matched to a gene: 8. Germline V gene data show CDR1 as ENHRY and CDR2 as SYGVKD. The data were obtained in a study of T cells in pancreatic ductal adenocarcinoma. This chain connects TRBV10-3 to TRBJ2-2; 7 bases map to TRBD2. Sequenced: PBMCs. This receptor was taken from a human donor with pancreatic ductal adenocarcinoma. CDR3 nucleotide sequence: TGTGCCATCACCCCGGCAGGGAGGGACACCGGGGAGCTGTTTTTT. Protein: CAITPAGRDTGELFF.